Given below is one TCR beta chain in context. What antigen it recognizes has not been identified. The record has no base qualities; no much larger clone is one base away. The sample is drawn from a study of blood T cell repertoires in COVID-19 (TCRdb year 2020). About the investigation overall: Samples from collaborators originated in the United States, Italy and Spain and spanned both the acute and convalescent phases of COVID-19. The repertoires were released in a freely available public database meant as a resource for research on the immune response to SARS-CoV-2. The prospective study material was composed of cDNA or gDNA derived from T cells, B-cell-depleted T cells, or PBMCs. The samples were drawn from two sources: the first 160 participants of the ongoing ImmuneRACE study, and 1,200 or so subjects contributed by 6 global collaborators. Nearly every sample came with metadata listing a de-identified subject ID, COVID-19 status, age in years and sex. HLA class I and class II types, where available, came from metadata supplied by the sample provider rather than from assay-based typing. The dataset comprised deeply sampled blood TCRbeta repertoires from subjects exposed to, actively infected with, or recovered from COVID-19. Results the study describes overall, beyond this receptor: Clinical and demographic metadata were provided uncurated, with the amount varying by source and participant.

Whole blood was collected in K2EDTA tubes by collaborating institutions according to the institutions' own protocols. For TCRbeta analysis, collaborator samples were shipped as frozen whole blood, as isolated PBMCs, or as DNA extracted from either sample type. The immunoSEQ Assay, a bias-controlled multiplex PCR, was used to amplify TCRbeta CDR3 regions from genomic DNA. Per the source publication's procedure: Nucleated cell counts per sample were estimated from amplification of reference gene primers within the assay. Sequence reads were collapsed and filtered to measure the absolute abundance of every unique TCRbeta CDR3 rearrangement. For each sample, productive Simpson clonality was calculated as the square root of Simpson's diversity index across productive rearrangements. The clones in this table, taken by TCRdb from immuneACCESS, are in-frame only. Not every clone is retained; where verified, under half of the shortfall comes from an unresolved V gene, and the cause of the rest is unknown. The V and J calls and clone size were taken over from that table, and D and trimming were inferred from the DNA. The sample profile shows about 130,000 clones; about 85% of them were found once. Of the sample, 8% to 10% is held by the ten largest clones.

This sequence originates from a man aged 35 to 55 with active or convalescent COVID-19. Sequencing used peripheral blood.

The CDR3 region has the sequence CASSFGADNSPLHF. DNA sequence: TGTGCCAGCAGTTTTGGAGCCGATAATTCACCCCTCCACTTT. In this chain, TRBV27 is recombined with TRBJ1-6, with no reliable assignment of the D segment. The germline V gene (reference sequence) specifies MNHEY as CDR1 and SMNVEV as CDR2. Cut back by 3 bases and 5 bases, the V and J ends lie 8 bases apart. The CDR3 spans 14 residues, from the cysteine through the phenylalanine. Of all the DNA, just the CDR3 is kept, 42 bases in frame from base 1.